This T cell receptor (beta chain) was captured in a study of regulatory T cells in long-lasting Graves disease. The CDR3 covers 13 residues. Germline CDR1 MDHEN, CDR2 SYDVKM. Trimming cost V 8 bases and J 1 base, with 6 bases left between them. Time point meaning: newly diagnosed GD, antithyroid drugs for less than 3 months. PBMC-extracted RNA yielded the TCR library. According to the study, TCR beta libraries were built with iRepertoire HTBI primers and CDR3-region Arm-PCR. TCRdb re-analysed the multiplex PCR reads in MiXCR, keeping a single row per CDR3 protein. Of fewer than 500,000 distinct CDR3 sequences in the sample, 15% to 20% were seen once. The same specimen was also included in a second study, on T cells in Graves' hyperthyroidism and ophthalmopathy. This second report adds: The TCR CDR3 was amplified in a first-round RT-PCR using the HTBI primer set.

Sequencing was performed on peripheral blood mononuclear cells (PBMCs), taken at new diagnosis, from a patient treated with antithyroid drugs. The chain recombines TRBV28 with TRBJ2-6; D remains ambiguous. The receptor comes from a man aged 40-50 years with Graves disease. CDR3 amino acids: CASGRSGANVLTF. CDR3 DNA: TGTGCCAGCGGAAGATCTGGGGCCAACGTCCTGACTTTC.